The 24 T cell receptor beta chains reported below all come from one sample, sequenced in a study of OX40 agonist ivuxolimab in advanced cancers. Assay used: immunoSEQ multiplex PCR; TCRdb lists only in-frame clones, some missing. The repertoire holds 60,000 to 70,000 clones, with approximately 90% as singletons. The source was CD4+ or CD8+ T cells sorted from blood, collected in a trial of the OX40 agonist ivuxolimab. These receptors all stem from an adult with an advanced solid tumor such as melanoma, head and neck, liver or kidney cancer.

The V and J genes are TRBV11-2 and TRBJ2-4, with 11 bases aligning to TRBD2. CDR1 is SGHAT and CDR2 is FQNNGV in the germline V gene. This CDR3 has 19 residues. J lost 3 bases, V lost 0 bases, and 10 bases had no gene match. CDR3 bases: TGTGCCAGCAGCTTAGACCCTCCTACTAGCGGGAGTGTCAAAAACATTCAGTACTTC. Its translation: CASSLDPPTSGSVKNIQYF.

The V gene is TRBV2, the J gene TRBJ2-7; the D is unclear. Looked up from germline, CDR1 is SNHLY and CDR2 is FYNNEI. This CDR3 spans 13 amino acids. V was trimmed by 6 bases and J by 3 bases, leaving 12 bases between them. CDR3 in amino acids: CASSRRPFYEQYF. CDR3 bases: TGTGCCAGCAGCAGACGTCCATTCTACGAGCAGTACTTC.

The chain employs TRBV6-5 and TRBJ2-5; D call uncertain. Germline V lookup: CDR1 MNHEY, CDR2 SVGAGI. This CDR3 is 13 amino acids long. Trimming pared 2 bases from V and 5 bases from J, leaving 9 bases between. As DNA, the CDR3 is TGTGCCAGCAGTTACCGGAACCGGGAGACCCAGTACTTC. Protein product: CASSYRNRETQYF.

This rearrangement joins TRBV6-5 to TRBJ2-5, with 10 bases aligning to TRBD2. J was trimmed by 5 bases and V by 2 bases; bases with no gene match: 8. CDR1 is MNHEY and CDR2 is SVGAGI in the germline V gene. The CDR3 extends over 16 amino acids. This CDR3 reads CASSYGSSGSLETQYF. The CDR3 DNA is TGTGCCAGCAGTTACGGTTCTAGCGGGAGTCTGGAGACCCAGTACTTC.

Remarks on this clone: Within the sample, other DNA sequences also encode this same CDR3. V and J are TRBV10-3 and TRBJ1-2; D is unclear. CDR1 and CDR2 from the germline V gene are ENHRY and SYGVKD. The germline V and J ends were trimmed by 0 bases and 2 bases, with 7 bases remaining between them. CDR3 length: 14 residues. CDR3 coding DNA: TGTGCCATCAGTGAGTCCGGACCAAACTATGGCTACACCTTC. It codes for CAISESGPNYGYTF.

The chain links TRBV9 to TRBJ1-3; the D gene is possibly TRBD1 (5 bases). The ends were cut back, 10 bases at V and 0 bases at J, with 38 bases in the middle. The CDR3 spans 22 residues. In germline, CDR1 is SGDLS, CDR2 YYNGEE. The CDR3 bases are TGTGCCGGACAACTTCGGTCGGGACGGAACACCCTAAAGGGGTACTCTGGAAACACCATATATTTT. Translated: CAGQLRSGRNTLKGYSGNTIYF.

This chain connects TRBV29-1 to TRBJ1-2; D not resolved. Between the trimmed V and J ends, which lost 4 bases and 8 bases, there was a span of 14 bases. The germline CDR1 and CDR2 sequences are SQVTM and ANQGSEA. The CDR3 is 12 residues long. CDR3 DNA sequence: TGCAGCGTTGTCCCGGGGTCGGGCGGCTACACCTTC. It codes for CSVVPGSGGYTF.

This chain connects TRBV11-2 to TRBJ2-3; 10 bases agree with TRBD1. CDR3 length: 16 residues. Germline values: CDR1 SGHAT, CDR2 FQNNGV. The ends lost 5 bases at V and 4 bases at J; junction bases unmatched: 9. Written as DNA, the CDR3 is TGTGCCAGCAGCCCTCTGGGGACAGGGGTTGCAGATACGCAGTATTTT. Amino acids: CASSPLGTGVADTQYF.

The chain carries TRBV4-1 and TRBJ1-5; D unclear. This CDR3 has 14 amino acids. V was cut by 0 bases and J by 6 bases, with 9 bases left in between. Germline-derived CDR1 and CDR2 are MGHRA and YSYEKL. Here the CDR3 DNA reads TGCGCCAGCAGCCAAGAAATATTCAGTCAGCCCCAGCATTTT. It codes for CASSQEIFSQPQHF.

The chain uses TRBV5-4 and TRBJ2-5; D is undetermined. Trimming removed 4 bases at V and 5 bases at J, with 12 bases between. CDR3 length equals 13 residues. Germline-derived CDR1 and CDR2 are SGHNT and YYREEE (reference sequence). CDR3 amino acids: CASSQTPGETQYF. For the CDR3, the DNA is TGTGCCAGCAGCCAGACTCCCGGGGAGACCCAGTACTTC.

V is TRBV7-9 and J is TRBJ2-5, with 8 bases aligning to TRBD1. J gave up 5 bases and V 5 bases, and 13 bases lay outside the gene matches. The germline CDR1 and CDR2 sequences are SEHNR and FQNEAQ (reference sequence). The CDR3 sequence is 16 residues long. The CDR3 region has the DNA TGTGCCAGCAGCCGCCGACAGGGGCCCCACGAGGAGACCCAGTACTTC. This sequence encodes CASSRRQGPHEETQYF.

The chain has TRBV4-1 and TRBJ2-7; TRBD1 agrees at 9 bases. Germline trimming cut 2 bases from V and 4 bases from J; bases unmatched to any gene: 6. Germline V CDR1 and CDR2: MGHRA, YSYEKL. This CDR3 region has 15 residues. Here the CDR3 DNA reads TGCGCCAGCAGCCAACTGACAGGGGGGATTTACGAGCAGTACTTC. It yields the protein CASSQLTGGIYEQYF.

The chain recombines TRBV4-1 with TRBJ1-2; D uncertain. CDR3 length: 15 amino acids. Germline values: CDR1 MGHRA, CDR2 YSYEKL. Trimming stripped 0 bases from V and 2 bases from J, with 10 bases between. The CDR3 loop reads CASSQEPAGNYGYTF. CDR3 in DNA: TGCGCCAGCAGCCAAGAACCGGCGGGGAACTATGGCTACACCTTC.

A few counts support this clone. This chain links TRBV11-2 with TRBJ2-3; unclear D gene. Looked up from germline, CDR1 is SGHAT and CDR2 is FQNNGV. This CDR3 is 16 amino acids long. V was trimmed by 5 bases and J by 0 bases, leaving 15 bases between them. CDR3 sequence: CASSLSIRRSTDTQYF. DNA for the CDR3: TGTGCCAGCAGCCTGAGCATCAGACGTAGCACAGATACGCAGTATTTT.

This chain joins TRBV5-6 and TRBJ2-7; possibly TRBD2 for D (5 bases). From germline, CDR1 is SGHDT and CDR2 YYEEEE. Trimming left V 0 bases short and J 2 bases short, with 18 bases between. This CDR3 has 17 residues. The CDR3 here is CASSLGGPGSTTYEQYF. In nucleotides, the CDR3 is TGTGCCAGCAGCTTGGGTGGCCCGGGGAGTACCACCTACGAGCAGTACTTC.

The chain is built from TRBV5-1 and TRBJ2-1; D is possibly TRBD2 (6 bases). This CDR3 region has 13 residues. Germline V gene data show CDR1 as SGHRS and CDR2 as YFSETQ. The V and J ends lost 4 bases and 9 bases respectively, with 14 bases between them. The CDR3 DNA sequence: TGCGCCAGCAGCAGCCCCTTAGCGGTTGAGCAGTTCTTC. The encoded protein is CASSSPLAVEQFF. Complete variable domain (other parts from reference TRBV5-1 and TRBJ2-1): KAGVTQTPRYLIKTRGQQVTLSCSPISGHRSVSWYQQTPGQGLQFLFEYFSETQRNKGNFPGRFSGRQFSNSRSEMNVSTLELGDSALYLCASSSPLAVEQFFGPGTRLTVL.

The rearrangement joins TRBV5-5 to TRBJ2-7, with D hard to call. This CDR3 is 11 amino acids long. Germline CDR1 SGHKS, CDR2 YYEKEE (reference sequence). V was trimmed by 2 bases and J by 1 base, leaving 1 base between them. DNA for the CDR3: TGTGCCAGCAGCTTTTCCTACGAGCAGTACTTC. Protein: CASSFSYEQYF.

CDR3 sequence (DNA): TGTGCCAGCAGCTTAGTGGCAGGGGACTATGGCTACACCTTC. Its protein product is CASSLVAGDYGYTF. The chain links TRBV7-6 to TRBJ1-2, with a possible D match to TRBD1 (6 bases). Looked up from germline, CDR1 is SGHVS and CDR2 is FNYEAQ. The length of the CDR3 is 14 residues. V lost 1 base, J lost 3 bases, and 9 bases lay in between.

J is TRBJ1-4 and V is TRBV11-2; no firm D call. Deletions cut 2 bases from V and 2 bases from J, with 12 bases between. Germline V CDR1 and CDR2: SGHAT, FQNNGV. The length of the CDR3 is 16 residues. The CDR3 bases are TGTGCCAGCAGCTTACAGGTGGAGGAGACTAATGAAAAACTGTTTTTT. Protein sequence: CASSLQVEETNEKLFF.

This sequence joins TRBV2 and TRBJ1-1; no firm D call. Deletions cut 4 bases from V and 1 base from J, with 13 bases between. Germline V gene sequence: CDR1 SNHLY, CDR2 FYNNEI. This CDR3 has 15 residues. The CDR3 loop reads CASSASRPPNTEAFF. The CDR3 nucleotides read TGTGCCAGCAGTGCGTCAAGACCGCCGAACACTGAAGCTTTCTTT. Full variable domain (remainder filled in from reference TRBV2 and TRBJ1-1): EPEVTQTPSHQVTQMGQEVILRCVPISNHLYFYWYRQILGQKVEFLVSFYNNEISEKSEIFDDQFSVERPDGSNFTLKIRSTKLEDSAMYFCASSASRPPNTEAFFGQGTRLTVV.

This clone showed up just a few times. The CDR3: CASSLGVTGTSGIYEQFF. DNA of the CDR3: TGTGCCAGCAGCTTGGGGGTGACCGGGACTAGCGGGATTTATGAGCAGTTCTTC. V and J are TRBV13 and TRBJ2-1; 13 bases map to TRBD2. The trim removed 3 bases at V and 8 bases at J, leaving 13 bases unmatched. Per germline, CDR1 PRHDT and CDR2 FYEKMQ (reference sequence). The CDR3 length is 18 residues.

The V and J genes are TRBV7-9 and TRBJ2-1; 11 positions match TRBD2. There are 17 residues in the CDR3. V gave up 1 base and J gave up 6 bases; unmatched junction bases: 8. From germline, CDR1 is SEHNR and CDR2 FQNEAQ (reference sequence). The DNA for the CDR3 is TGTGCCAGCAGCTTAGAATTGGGACTAGCGGTTACCAATGAGCAGTTCTTC. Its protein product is CASSLELGLAVTNEQFF.

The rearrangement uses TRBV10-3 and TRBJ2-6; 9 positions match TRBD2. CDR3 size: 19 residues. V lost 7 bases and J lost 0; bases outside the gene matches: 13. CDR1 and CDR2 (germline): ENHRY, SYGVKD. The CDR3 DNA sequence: TGTGCCATCACCCCGACTAGCGGATCCTTCAACTCTGGGGCCAACGTCCTGACTTTC. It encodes CAITPTSGSFNSGANVLTF.

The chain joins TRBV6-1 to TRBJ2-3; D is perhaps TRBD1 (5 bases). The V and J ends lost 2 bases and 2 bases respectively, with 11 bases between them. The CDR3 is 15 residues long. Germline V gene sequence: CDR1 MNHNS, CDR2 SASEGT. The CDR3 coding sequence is TGTGCCAGCAGTGAAATTGGGGCAGCCACAGATACGCAGTATTTT. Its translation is CASSEIGAATDTQYF.